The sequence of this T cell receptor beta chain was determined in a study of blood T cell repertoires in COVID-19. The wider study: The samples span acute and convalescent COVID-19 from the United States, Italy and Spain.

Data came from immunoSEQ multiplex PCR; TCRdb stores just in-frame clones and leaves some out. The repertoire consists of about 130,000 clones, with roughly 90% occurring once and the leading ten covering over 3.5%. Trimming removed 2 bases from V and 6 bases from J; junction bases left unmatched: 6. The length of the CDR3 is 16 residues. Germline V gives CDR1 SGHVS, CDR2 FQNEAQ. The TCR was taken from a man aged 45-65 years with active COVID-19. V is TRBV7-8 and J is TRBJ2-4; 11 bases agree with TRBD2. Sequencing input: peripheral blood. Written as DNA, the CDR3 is TGTGCCAGCAGCTTACGGACTAGCGGGTACCGAAACATTCAGTACTTC. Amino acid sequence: CASSLRTSGYRNIQYF.